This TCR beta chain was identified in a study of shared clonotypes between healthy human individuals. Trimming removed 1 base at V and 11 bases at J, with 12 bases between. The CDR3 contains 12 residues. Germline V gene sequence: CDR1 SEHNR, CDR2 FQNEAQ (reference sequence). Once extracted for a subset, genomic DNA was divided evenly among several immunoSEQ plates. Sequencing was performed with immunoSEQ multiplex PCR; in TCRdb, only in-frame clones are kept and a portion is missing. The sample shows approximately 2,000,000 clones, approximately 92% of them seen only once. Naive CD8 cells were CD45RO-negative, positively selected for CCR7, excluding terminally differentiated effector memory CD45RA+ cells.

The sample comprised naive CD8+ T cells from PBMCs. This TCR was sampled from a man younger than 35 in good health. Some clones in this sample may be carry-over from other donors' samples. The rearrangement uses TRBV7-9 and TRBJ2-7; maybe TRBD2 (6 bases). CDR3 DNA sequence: TGTGCCAGCAGCTTAGGAGGCAGGGAGGAGTACTTC. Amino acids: CASSLGGREEYF. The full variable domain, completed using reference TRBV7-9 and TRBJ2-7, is DTGVSQNPRHKITKRGQNVTFRCDPISEHNRLYWYRQTLGQGPEFLTYFQNEAQLEKSRLLSDRFSAERPKGSFSTLEIQRTEQGDSAMYLCASSLGGREEYFGPGTRLTVT.